Listed here are 10 T cell receptor beta chains from one sample, sequenced in a study of regulatory T cells in long-lasting Graves disease. Documented time point: newly diagnosed GD, antithyroid drugs for less than 3 months. PBMC-extracted RNA yielded the TCR library. The authors built TCR beta libraries using iRepertoire HTBI primers and Arm-PCR of CDR3 regions. TCRdb used MiXCR to reprocess the multiplex PCR reads, holding one entry per CDR3 protein. The sample lists roughly 420,000 distinct CDR3 sequences, 16% occurring once. The sample was also reused in another study, on T cells in Graves' hyperthyroidism and ophthalmopathy.

The source was peripheral blood mononuclear cells (PBMCs), collected at new diagnosis, from a patient treated with antithyroid drugs. The receptors come from a woman aged 18 to 35 with Graves disease.

In its sample, this clonotype was seen many times. V usage is TRBV6-5 and J usage is TRBJ1-5, with D unclear. Trimming shortened V by 2 bases and J by 4 bases, and 9 bases separated the two germline ends. The length of the CDR3 is 14 residues. Germline V gene sequence: CDR1 MNHEY, CDR2 SVGAGI. CDR3 in amino acids: CASSYSRDNQPQHF. CDR3 in DNA: TGTGCCAGCAGTTACAGTAGGGATAATCAGCCCCAGCATTTT.

The chain employs TRBV28 and TRBJ2-5, with 7 bases lining up with TRBD1. V lost 2 bases, J lost 4 bases, and 7 bases stayed unmatched. Germline lookup yields CDR1 MDHEN and CDR2 SYDVKM. This CDR3 comprises 15 residues. CDR3 DNA sequence: TGTGCCAGCAGTTTAGTGACAGGGAGAGTAGAGACCCAGTACTTC. The encoded protein is CASSLVTGRVETQYF.

This clonotype was found a few times. This chain connects TRBV5-1 to TRBJ2-6; TRBD1 might be the D (6 bases). In germline, CDR1 is SGHRS, CDR2 YFSETQ. The CDR3 sequence is 16 residues long. V was shortened by 4 bases and J by 0 bases, with 11 bases between the two germline ends. For the CDR3, the DNA is TGCGCCAGCAGCCTCGGACAGAGCTCTGGGGCCAACGTCCTGACTTTC. It translates to CASSLGQSSGANVLTF.

In this sample, this clonotype turned up a few times. V gene TRBV7-9 combines with J gene TRBJ2-7; no clear D gene. V gave up 5 bases and J gave up 3 bases, with 11 bases separating them. This CDR3 comprises 13 residues. From germline, CDR1 is SEHNR and CDR2 FQNEAQ (reference sequence). The CDR3 nucleotides read TGTGCCAGCAGCCCAGAATATCACTACGAGCAGTACTTC. This encodes CASSPEYHYEQYF.

J is TRBJ2-2 and V is TRBV7-9; no definite D call. Deletions cut 6 bases from V and 1 base from J, with 3 bases between. The CDR3 extends over 12 amino acids. In germline, CDR1 is SEHNR, CDR2 FQNEAQ (reference sequence). CDR3 nucleotides: TGTGCCAGCAGAGAGAACACCGGGGAGCTGTTTTTT. Protein product: CASRENTGELFF.

The CDR3, as DNA: TGTGCCAGCAGACCAGGGGGAAGGACCGGGGAGCTGTTTTTT. It specifies CASRPGGRTGELFF. This sequence joins TRBV28 and TRBJ2-2; TRBD1 agrees at 7 bases. CDR1 is MDHEN and CDR2 is SYDVKM in the germline V gene. J gave up 5 bases and V 6 bases, and 6 bases lay outside the gene matches. The CDR3 is 14 amino acids.

The sample holds many counts of this clonotype. The rearrangement uses TRBV28 and TRBJ2-1; perhaps TRBD1 as D (6 bases). The CDR3 has 13 amino acids. The V gene's germline CDR1 is MDHEN and CDR2 SYDVKM. The V end lost 10 bases, the J end lost 1 base, and 11 bases lay between the germline ends. This CDR3 reads CATSRGSYNEQFF. In DNA form, the CDR3 reads TGTGCCACCTCGAGGGGGTCCTACAATGAGCAGTTCTTC.

V usage is TRBV6-1 and J usage is TRBJ2-7; D is unresolved. The CDR3 length is 12 residues. Trimming took 7 bases from V and 1 from J, leaving 8 bases between them. Germline CDR1 MNHNS, CDR2 SASEGT. The CDR3, as DNA: TGTGCCAGCATGGGTGAATCCTACGAGCAGTACTTC. Its translation is CASMGESYEQYF.

This clonotype appeared a few times. The chain carries TRBV9 and TRBJ2-3, with 9 positions matching TRBD1. CDR1 is SGDLS, CDR2 YYNGEE, per germline. Germline trimming cut 0 bases from V and 7 bases from J; bases unmatched to any gene: 12. CDR3 length equals 17 residues. The chain's CDR3 is CASSVESTGGLIHTQYF. In nucleotides, the CDR3 is TGTGCCAGCAGCGTAGAATCGACAGGGGGATTGATCCATACGCAGTATTTT.

This clonotype was seen at least ten times. The V and J genes are TRBV13 and TRBJ2-1, with 7 positions matching TRBD2. The CDR3 sequence is 16 residues long. The germline V gene encodes CDR1 PRHDT and CDR2 FYEKMQ (reference sequence). The V segment lost 5 bases and the J segment 8 bases; nucleotides outside the gene matches: 15. The CDR3 reads CASSLRGLGAGDEQFF. The CDR3 DNA is TGTGCCAGCAGCCTACGTGGACTAGGCGCCGGGGATGAGCAGTTCTTC.